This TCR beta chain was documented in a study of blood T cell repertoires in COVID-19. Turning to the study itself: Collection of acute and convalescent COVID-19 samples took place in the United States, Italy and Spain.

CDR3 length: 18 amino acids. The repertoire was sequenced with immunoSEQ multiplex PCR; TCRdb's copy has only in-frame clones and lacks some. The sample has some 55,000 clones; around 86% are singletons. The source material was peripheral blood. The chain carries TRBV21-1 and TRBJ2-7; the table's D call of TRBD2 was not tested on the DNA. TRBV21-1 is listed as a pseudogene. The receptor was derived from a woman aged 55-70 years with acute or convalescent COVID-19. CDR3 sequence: CASSKGTSGRAGSYEQYF. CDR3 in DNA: TGTGCCAGCAGCAAAGGGACTAGCGGGAGGGCCGGGTCCTACGAGCAGTACTTC.